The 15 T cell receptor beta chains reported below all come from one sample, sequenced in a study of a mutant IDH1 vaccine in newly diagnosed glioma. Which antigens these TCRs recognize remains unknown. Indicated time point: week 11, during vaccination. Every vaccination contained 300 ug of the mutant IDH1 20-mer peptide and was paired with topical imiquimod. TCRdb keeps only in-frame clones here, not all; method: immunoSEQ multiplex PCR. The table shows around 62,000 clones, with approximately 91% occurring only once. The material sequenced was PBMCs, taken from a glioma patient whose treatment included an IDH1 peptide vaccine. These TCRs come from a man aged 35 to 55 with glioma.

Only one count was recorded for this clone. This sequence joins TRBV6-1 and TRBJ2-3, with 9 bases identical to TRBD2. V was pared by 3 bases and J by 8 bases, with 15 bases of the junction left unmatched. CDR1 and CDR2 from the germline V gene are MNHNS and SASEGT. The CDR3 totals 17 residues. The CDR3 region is CASSDRTSAGGFGTQYF. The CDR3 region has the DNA TGTGCCAGCAGTGATAGGACTAGCGCGGGGGGTTTCGGTACGCAGTATTTT.

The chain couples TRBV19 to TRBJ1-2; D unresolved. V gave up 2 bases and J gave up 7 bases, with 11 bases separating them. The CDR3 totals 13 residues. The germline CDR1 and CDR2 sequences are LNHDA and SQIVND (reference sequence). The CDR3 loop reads CASSILPRGGYTF. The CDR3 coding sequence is TGTGCCAGTAGTATACTACCCCGGGGTGGCTACACCTTC.

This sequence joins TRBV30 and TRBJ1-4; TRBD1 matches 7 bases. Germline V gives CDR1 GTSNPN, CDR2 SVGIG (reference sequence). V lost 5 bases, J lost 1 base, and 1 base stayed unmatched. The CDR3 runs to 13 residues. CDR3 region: CAWQGGTNEKLFF. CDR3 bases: TGTGCCTGGCAGGGGGGAACTAATGAAAAACTGTTTTTT.

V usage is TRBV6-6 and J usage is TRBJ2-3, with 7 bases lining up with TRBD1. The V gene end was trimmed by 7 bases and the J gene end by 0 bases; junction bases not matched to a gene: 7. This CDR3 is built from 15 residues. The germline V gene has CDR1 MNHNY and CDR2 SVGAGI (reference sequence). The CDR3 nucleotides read TGTGCCAGCACCCTAGGGACAGTTAGCACAGATACGCAGTATTTT. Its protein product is CASTLGTVSTDTQYF.

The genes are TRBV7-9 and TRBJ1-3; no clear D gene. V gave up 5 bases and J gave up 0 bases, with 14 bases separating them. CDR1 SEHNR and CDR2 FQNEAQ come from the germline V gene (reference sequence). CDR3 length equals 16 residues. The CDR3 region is CASSLENAGSGNTIYF. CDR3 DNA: TGTGCCAGCAGCCTAGAGAACGCAGGCTCTGGAAACACCATATATTTT.

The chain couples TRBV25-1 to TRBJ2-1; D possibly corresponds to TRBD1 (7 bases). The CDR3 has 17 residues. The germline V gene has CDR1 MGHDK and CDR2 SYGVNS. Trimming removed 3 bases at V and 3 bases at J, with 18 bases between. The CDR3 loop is CASSDWQGGGFYNEQFF. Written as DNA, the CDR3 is TGTGCCAGCAGTGATTGGCAGGGGGGTGGATTCTACAATGAGCAGTTCTTC.

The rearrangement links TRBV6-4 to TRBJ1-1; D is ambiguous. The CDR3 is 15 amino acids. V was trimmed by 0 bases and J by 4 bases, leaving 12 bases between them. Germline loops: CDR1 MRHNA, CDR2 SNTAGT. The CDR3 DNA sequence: TGTGCCAGCAGTGACTCTCCTGGGTCGTCCACTGAAGCTTTCTTT. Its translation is CASSDSPGSSTEAFF.

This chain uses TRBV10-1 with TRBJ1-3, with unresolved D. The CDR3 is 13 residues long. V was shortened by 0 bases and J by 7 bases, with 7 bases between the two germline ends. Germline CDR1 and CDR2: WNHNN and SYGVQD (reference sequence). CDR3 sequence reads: CASSESGGNTIYF. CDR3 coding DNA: TGCGCCAGCAGTGAGTCGGGAGGGAACACCATATATTTT.

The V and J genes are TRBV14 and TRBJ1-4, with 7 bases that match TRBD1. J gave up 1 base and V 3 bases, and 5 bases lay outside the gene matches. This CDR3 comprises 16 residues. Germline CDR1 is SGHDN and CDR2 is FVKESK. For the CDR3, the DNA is TGTGCCAGCAGCCACTCCAGGACAGGAACTAATGAAAAACTGTTTTTT. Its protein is CASSHSRTGTNEKLFF.

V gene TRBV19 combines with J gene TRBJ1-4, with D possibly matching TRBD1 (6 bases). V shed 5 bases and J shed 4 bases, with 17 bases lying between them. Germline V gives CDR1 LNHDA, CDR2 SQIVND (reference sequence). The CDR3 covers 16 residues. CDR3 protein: CASSLHLQGLNEKLFF. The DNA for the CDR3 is TGTGCCAGTAGTCTCCACTTACAGGGTCTTAATGAAAAACTGTTTTTT.

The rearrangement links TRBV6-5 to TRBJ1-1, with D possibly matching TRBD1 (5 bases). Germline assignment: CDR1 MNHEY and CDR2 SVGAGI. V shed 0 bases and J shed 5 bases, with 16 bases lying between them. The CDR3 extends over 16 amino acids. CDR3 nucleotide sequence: TGTGCCAGCAGTTACTCTTGGGGGTCCTCGCTGACTGAAGCTTTCTTT. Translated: CASSYSWGSSLTEAFF.

The CDR3 region is CASFEGPPDRRPGNTIYF. CDR3 in DNA: TGTGCCAGCTTTGAAGGGCCCCCTGATAGAAGGCCTGGAAACACCATATATTTT. The chain is built from TRBV18 and TRBJ1-3, with D unclear. Germline V gene data show CDR1 as KGHSH and CDR2 as LQKENI. The CDR3 has 18 residues. Trimming removed 7 bases from V and 2 bases from J, with 24 bases in between.

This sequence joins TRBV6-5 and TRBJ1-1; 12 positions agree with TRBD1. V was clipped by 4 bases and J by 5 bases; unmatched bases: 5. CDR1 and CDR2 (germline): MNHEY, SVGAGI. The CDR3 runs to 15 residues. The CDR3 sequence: CASSWGTGGTTEAFF. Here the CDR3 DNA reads TGTGCCAGCAGTTGGGGGACAGGGGGCACGACTGAAGCTTTCTTT.

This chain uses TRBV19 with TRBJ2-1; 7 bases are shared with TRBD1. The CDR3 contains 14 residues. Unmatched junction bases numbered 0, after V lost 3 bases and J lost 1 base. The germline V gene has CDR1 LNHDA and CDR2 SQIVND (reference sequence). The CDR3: CASSMGQSYNEQFF. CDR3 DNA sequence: TGTGCCAGTAGTATGGGACAGTCCTACAATGAGCAGTTCTTC.

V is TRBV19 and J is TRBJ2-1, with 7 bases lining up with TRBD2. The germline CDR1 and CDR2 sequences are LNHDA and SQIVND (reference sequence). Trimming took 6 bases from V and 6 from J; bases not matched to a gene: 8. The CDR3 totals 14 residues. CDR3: CASRRTSGLNEQFF. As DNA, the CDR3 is TGTGCCAGTAGACGGACTAGTGGGCTCAATGAGCAGTTCTTC.